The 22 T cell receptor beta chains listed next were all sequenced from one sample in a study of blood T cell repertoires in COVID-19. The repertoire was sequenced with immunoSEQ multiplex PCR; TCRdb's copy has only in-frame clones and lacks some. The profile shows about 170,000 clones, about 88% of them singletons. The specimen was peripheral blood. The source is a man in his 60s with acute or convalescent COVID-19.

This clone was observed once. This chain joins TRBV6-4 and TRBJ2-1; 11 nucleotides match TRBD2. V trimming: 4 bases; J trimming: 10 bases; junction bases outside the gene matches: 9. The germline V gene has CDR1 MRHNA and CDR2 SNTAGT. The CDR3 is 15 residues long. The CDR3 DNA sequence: TGTGCCAGCAGTGCGACTAGCGGGACCACACAGGAGCAGTTCTTC. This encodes CASSATSGTTQEQFF.

CDR3 sequence: CASSPRVAGDGYTF. The CDR3 DNA reads as TGTGCCAGCAGCCCTCGAGTGGCAGGGGATGGCTACACCTTC. The chain combines TRBV11-2 with TRBJ1-2; TRBD1 is a possible D gene (6 bases). The V end lost 5 bases, the J end lost 6 bases, and 16 bases lay between the germline ends. Germline lookup yields CDR1 SGHAT and CDR2 FQNNGV. There are 14 residues in the CDR3.

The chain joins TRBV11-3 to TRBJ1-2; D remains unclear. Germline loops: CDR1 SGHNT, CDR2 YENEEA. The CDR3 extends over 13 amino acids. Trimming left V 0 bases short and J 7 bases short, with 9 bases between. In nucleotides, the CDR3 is TGTGCCAGCAGCTTAGATTCGCAGATTGGCTACACCTTC. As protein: CASSLDSQIGYTF.

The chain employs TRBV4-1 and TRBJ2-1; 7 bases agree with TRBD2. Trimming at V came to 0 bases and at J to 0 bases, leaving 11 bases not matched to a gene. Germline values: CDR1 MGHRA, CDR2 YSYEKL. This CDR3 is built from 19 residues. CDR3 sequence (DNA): TGCGCCAGCAGCCAAGAGGCTAGCGGATCCTCACTCTCCTACAATGAGCAGTTCTTC. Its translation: CASSQEASGSSLSYNEQFF.

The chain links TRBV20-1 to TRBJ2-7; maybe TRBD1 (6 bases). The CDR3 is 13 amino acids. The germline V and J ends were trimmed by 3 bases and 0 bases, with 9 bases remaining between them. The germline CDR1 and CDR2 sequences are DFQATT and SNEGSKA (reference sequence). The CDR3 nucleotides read TGCAGTGCTAGTTCAGGGGACTCCTACGAGCAGTACTTC. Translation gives CSASSGDSYEQYF.

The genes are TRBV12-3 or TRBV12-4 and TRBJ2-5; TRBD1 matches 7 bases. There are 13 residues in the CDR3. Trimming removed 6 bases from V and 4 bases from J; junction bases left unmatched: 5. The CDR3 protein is CASRTGSGETQYF. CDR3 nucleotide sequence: TGTGCCAGCAGGACAGGGTCCGGAGAGACCCAGTACTTC.

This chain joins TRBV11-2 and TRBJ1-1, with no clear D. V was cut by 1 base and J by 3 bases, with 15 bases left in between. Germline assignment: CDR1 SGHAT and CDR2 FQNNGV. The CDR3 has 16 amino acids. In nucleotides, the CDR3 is TGTGCCAGCAGCTTAGGCCTGTTGGCCCTCGACACTGAAGCTTTCTTT. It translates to CASSLGLLALDTEAFF.

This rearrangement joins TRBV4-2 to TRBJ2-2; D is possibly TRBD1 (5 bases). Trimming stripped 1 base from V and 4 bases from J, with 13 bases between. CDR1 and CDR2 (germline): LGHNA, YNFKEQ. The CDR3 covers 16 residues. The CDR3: CASSQGRGLGTGELFF. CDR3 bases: TGTGCCAGCAGCCAAGGAAGGGGCCTGGGCACCGGGGAGCTGTTTTTT.

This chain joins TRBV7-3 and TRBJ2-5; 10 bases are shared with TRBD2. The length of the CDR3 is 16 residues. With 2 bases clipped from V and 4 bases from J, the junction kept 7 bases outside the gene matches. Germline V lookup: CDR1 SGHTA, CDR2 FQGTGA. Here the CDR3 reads CASSLEAGGPGETQYF. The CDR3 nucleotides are TGTGCCAGCAGCTTAGAAGCGGGAGGGCCCGGAGAGACCCAGTACTTC.

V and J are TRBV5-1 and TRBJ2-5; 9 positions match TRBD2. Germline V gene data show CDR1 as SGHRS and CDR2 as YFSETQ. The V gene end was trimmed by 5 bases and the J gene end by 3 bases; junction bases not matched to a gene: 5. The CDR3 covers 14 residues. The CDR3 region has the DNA TGCGCCAGCAGTGGCGGGAGGGGTGAAGAGACCCAGTACTTC. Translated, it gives CASSGGRGEETQYF.

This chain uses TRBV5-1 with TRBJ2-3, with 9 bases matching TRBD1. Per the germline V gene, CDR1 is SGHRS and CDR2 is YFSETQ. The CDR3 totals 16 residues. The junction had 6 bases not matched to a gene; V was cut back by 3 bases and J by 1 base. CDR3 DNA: TGCGCCAGCAGCTATCGGACAGGGGTGGGCACAGATACGCAGTATTTT. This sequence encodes CASSYRTGVGTDTQYF.

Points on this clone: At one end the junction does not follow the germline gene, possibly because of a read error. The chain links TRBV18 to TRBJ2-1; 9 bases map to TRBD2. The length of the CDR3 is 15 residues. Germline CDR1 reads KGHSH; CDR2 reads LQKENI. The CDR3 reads CASSPQAGGWNEQFF. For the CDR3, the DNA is TGTGCCAGCTCCCCACAGGCGGGAGGGTGGAATGAGCAGTTCTTC.

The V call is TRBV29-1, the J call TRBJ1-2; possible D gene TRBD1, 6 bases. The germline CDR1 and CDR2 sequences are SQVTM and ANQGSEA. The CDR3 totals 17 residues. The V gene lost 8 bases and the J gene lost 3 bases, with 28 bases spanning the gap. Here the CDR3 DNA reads TGCAGCTGTGGGGGGGGCGGTTATTTCCCCATGGACTATGGCTACACCTTC. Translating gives CSCGGGGYFPMDYGYTF.

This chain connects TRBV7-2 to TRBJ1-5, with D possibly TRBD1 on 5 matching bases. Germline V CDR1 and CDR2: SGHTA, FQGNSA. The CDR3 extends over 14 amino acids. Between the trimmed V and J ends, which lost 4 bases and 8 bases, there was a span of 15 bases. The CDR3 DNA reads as TGTGCCAGCAGCTCCTCTTGGGGGGAGGAGCCCCAGCATTTT. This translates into CASSSSWGEEPQHF. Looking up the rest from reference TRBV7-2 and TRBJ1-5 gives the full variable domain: GAGVSQSPSNKVTEKGKDVELRCDPISGHTALYWYRQSLGQGLEFLIYFQGNSAPDKSGLPSDRFSAERTGGSVSTLTIQRTQQEDSAVYLCASSSSWGEEPQHFGDGTRLSIL.

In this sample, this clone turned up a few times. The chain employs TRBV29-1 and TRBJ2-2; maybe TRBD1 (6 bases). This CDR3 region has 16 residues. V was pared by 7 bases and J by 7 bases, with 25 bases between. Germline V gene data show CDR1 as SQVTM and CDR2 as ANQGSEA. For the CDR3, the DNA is TGCAGCGCTATACAGGGTTTTGGGCCTGATGTCGGGGAGCTGTTTTTT. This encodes CSAIQGFGPDVGELFF.

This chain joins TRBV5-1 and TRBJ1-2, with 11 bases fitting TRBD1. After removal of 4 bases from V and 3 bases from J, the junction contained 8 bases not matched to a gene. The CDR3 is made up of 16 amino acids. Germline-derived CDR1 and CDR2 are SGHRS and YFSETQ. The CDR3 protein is CASSPQPGQGDYGYTF. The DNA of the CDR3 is TGCGCCAGCAGCCCTCAACCGGGACAGGGGGACTATGGCTACACCTTC.

CDR3 amino acids: CSVELAGAIANTGELFF. The CDR3 region has the DNA TGCAGCGTTGAACTAGCGGGGGCGATAGCGAACACCGGGGAGCTGTTTTTT. This sequence joins TRBV29-1 and TRBJ2-2; TRBD2 matches at 10 bases. The CDR3 covers 17 residues. Per germline, CDR1 SQVTM and CDR2 ANQGSEA. V was clipped by 2 bases and J by 0 bases; unmatched bases: 6.

The CDR3 reads CASSEFLRQVSNQPQHF. DNA for the CDR3: TGCGCCAGCAGTGAGTTCTTGAGACAGGTTAGCAATCAGCCCCAGCATTTT. The chain links TRBV10-2 to TRBJ1-5; D might be TRBD1 (6 bases). Germline V gives CDR1 WSHSY, CDR2 SAAADI. The CDR3 runs to 17 residues. Trimming took 1 base from V and 0 from J, leaving 13 bases between them.

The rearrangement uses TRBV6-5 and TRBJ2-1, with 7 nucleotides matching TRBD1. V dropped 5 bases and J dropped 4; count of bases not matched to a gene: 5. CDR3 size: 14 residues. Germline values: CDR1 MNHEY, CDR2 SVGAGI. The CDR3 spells CASSPGGAYNEQFF. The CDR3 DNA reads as TGTGCCAGCAGTCCAGGGGGTGCGTACAATGAGCAGTTCTTC.

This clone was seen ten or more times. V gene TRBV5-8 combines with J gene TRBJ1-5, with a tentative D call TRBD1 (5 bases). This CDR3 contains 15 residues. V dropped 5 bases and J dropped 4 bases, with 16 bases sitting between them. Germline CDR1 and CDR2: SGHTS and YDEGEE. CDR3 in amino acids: CASSLEGRENQPQHF. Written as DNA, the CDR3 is TGTGCCAGCAGTCTGGAGGGCAGGGAGAATCAGCCCCAGCATTTT.

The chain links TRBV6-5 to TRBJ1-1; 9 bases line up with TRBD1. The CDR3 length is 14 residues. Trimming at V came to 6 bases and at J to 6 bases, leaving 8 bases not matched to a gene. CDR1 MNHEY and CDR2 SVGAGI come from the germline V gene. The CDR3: CASSPQGAWAEAFF. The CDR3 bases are TGTGCCAGCAGCCCACAGGGGGCATGGGCTGAAGCTTTCTTT.

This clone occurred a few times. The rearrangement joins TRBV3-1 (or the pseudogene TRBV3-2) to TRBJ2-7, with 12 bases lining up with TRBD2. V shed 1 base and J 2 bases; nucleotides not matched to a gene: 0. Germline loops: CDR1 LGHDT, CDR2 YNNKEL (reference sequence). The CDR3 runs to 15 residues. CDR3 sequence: CASSQGLAGAYEQYF. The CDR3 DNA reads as TGTGCCAGCAGCCAAGGACTAGCGGGGGCCTACGAGCAGTACTTC.